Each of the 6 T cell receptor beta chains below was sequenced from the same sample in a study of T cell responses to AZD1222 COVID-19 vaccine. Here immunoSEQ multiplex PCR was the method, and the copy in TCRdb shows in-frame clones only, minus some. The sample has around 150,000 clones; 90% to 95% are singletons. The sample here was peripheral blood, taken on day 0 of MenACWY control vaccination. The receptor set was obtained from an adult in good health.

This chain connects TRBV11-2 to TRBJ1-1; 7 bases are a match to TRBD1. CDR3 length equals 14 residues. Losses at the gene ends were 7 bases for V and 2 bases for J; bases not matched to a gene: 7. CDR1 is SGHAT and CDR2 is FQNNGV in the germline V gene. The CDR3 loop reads CASTLGTENTEAFF. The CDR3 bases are TGTGCCAGCACCTTGGGGACAGAAAACACTGAAGCTTTCTTT.

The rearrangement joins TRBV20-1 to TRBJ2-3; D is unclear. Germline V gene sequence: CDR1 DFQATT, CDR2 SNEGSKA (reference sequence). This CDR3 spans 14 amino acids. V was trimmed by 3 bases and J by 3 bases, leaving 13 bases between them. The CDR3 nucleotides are TGCAGTGCTAGTAGCTATATACCTACAGATACGCAGTATTTT. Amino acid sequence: CSASSYIPTDTQYF.

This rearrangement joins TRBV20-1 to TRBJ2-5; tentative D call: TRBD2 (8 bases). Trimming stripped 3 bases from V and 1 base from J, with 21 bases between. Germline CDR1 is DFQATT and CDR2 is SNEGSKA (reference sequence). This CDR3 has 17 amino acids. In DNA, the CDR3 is TGCAGTGCTAGTGAGACAGGGTGGACTAGCAGCCAAGAGACCCAGTACTTC. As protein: CSASETGWTSSQETQYF.

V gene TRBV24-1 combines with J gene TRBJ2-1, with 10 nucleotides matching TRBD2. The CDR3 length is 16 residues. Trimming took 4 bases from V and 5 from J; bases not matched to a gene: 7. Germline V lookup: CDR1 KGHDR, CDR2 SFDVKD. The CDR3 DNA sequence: TGTGCCACCAGTGACGCTAGCGGGAGCTGGCACAATGAGCAGTTCTTC. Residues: CATSDASGSWHNEQFF.

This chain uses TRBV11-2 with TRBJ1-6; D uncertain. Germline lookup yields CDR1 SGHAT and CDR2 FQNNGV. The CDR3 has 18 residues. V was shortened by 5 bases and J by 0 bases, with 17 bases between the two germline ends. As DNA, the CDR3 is TGTGCCAGCAGCCAAGTCGGGGTTCCACGCTCCTATAATTCACCCCTCCACTTT. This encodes CASSQVGVPRSYNSPLHF.

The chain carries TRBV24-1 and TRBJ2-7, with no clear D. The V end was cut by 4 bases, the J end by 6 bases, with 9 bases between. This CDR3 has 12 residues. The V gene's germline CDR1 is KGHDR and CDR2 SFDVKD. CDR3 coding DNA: TGTGCCACCAGTGACCGGAGCAGCGAGCAGTACTTC. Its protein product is CATSDRSSEQYF.